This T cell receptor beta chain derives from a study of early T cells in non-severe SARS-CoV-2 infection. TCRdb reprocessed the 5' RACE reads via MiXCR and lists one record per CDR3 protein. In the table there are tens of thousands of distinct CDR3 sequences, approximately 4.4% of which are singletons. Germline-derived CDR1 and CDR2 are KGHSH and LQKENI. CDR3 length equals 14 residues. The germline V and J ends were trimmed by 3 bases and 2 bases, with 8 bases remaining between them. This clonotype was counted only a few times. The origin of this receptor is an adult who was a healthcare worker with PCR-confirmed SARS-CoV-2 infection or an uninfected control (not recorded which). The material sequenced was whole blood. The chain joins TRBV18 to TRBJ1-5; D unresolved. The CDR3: CASSPGGGNQPQHF. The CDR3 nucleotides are TGTGCCAGCTCACCGGGCGGTGGCAATCAGCCCCAGCATTTT.